These 21 T cell receptor beta chains were sequenced from one sample in a study of read filtering for tumor transcriptome and immune sequencing. This library used roughly 370 ng RNA and molecular barcoded adaptors spanning alpha/delta and beta/gamma chains. TCRdb re-called the reads through MiXCR, storing one row per CDR3 protein. The data show about 6,000 distinct CDR3 sequences, 23% seen once. Sequencing was carried out using a population of CD138-negative cells sorted from bone marrow. The receptors were gathered from a donor over 35 with multiple myeloma.

This clonotype was counted at least ten times. The rearrangement uses TRBV7-9 and TRBJ2-3; tentative D call: TRBD1 (6 bases). The CDR3 is made up of 14 amino acids. Germline-derived CDR1 and CDR2 are SEHNR and FQNEAQ (reference sequence). The germline V and J ends were trimmed by 5 bases and 10 bases, with 19 bases remaining between them. The CDR3 protein is CASSGRDKIWAQYF. The CDR3 nucleotides read TGTGCCAGCAGCGGCCGGGACAAAATTTGGGCGCAGTATTTT.

This clonotype was found a few times. This likely stems from a read error, as it lies one base from a far larger clone. The chain employs TRBV6-1 and TRBJ2-1, with 13 bases that match TRBD2. CDR3 size: 15 residues. Germline V gene data show CDR1 as MNHNS and CDR2 as SASEGT. Written as DNA, the CDR3 is TGTGCCAGCAGTGTACCGGGACTAGCGGGAATGGAGCGGTTCTTC. It is translated as CASSVPGLAGMERFF.

This clonotype was detected ten times or more. V and J are TRBV7-9 and TRBJ2-2; D gene unclear. Trimming removed 4 bases from V and 6 bases from J, with 9 bases in between. This CDR3 is built from 13 residues. CDR1 and CDR2 from the germline V gene are SEHNR and FQNEAQ (reference sequence). CDR3 sequence (DNA): TGTGCCAGCAGCTCCCCTGGGTCCGGGGAGCTGTTTTTT. Translated, it gives CASSSPGSGELFF. Looking up the rest from reference TRBV7-9 and TRBJ2-2 gives the full variable domain: DTGVSQNPRHKITKRGQNVTFRCDPISEHNRLYWYRQTLGQGPEFLTYFQNEAQLEKSRLLSDRFSAERPKGSFSTLEIQRTEQGDSAMYLCASSSPGSGELFFGEGSRLTVL.

This clonotype was picked up many times. The chain carries TRBV12-3 or TRBV12-4 and TRBJ2-5; TRBD2 matches at 16 bases. The CDR3 extends over 18 amino acids. Germline trimming cut 6 bases from V and 4 bases from J; bases unmatched to any gene: 11. CDR3 DNA sequence: TGTGCCAGCAGAGACCCGGGACTAGCGGGGGGGGAAGGAGAGACCCAGTACTTC. Its translation: CASRDPGLAGGEGETQYF.

This clonotype is deemed medium-sized. The V call is TRBV7-3, the J call TRBJ2-3; D possibly corresponds to TRBD2 (6 bases). CDR1 and CDR2 from the germline V gene are SGHTA and FQGTGA. V lost 2 bases and J 0 bases, leaving 12 bases between the germline ends. The CDR3 contains 16 residues. CDR3 in DNA: TGTGCCAGCAGCTTACTAGGCGGGGCGAGCACAGATACGCAGTATTTT. Residues: CASSLLGGASTDTQYF. The whole variable domain, remainder taken from reference TRBV7-3 and TRBJ2-3, is GAGVSQTPSNKVTEKGKYVELRCDPISGHTALYWYRQSLGQGPEFLIYFQGTGAADDSGLPNDRFFAVRPEGSVSTLKIQRTERGDSAVYLCASSLLGGASTDTQYFGPGTRLTVL.

In its sample, this clonotype was seen many times. V and J are TRBV20-1 and TRBJ2-7; tentative D call: TRBD1 (6 bases). The CDR3 extends over 11 amino acids. The V gene's germline CDR1 is DFQATT and CDR2 SNEGSKA (reference sequence). The V end lost 7 bases, the J end lost 4 bases, and 11 bases lay between the germline ends. The CDR3 is CSVEDRYEQYF. CDR3 in DNA: TGCAGTGTAGAGGACAGATACGAGCAGTACTTC.

This clonotype was recorded many times. The CDR3 loop is CSVADSPEAFF. The DNA of the CDR3 is TGCAGCGTTGCGGACAGCCCTGAAGCTTTCTTT. V usage is TRBV29-1 and J usage is TRBJ1-1; TRBD1 is a possible D gene (6 bases). The CDR3 covers 11 residues. Per germline, CDR1 SQVTM and CDR2 ANQGSEA. The V gene lost 4 bases and the J gene lost 6 bases, with 9 bases spanning the gap.

By frequency in the sample, this clonotype is large. The chain has TRBV30 and TRBJ2-1; D tentatively fits TRBD1 or TRBD2 (5 bases each). With 4 bases removed from V and 14 bases from J, the gap between germline ends came to 21 bases. This CDR3 region has 13 residues. Germline V gives CDR1 GTSNPN, CDR2 SVGIG (reference sequence). CDR3 bases: TGTGCCTGGAAAGGGGACCGAAGGGCCCCGGAGTTCTTC. This codes for CAWKGDRRAPEFF.

Written as DNA, the CDR3 is TGTGCCAGCTACTTTCCGGGACAGATAAATTCACCCCTCCACTTT. It yields the protein CASYFPGQINSPLHF. The gene calls are TRBV6-6 and TRBJ1-6, with TRBD1 matching over 7 bases. The V gene's germline CDR1 is MNHNY and CDR2 SVGAGI (reference sequence). The V and J ends lost 8 bases and 7 bases, in that order; junction bases with no gene match: 11. This CDR3 spans 15 amino acids.

Only a few counts were recorded for this clonotype. A far more abundant clone sits one base away, making this likely a read error. The rearrangement links TRBV5-6 to TRBJ2-1; no definite D call. V lost 0 bases and J lost 2, with 6 bases in between. CDR1 SGHDT and CDR2 YYEEEE come from the germline V gene. The CDR3 covers 14 residues. The CDR3 nucleotides are TGTGCCAGCAGCTTGGCTGGGGCCTACAATGAGCAGTTCTTC. It encodes CASSLAGAYNEQFF.

This clonotype was observed a few times. The chain joins TRBV7-2 to TRBJ1-1; perhaps TRBD1 as D (6 bases). The V gene lost 5 bases and the J gene lost 0 bases, with 10 bases spanning the gap. Germline V gene sequence: CDR1 SGHTA, CDR2 FQGNSA. CDR3 length: 14 amino acids. The CDR3 region has the DNA TGTGCCAGCAGCGTCACAGGGATGAACACTGAAGCTTTCTTT. This encodes CASSVTGMNTEAFF.

This clonotype was recorded at least ten times. This chain uses TRBV27 with TRBJ1-2; 8 bases are a match to TRBD1. Per the germline V gene, CDR1 is MNHEY and CDR2 is SMNVEV (reference sequence). V shed 3 bases, J shed 0 bases, and the junction held 12 bases outside the gene matches. CDR3 length equals 18 residues. The CDR3 nucleotides are TGTGCCAGCAGTTTTGGGGGGGGAGCACAGGGGGCTAACTATGGCTACACCTTC. Amino acid sequence: CASSFGGGAQGANYGYTF.

By its share, this clonotype is medium-sized. The chain uses TRBV12-3 or TRBV12-4 and TRBJ2-3; D remains unclear. Between the trimmed V and J ends, which lost 3 bases and 0 bases, there was a span of 7 bases. CDR3 length equals 14 residues. CDR3 amino acids: CASSFWGSTDTQYF. The DNA of the CDR3 is TGTGCCAGCAGTTTTTGGGGAAGCACAGATACGCAGTATTTT.

By frequency in the sample, this clonotype is hyperexpanded. The chain is built from TRBV21-1 and TRBJ1-6; the table's D call, TRBD1, has no DNA check behind it. The J call may not be correct, given that the DNA end is closer to TRBJ1-1. TRBV21-1 is a pseudogene locus. The CDR3 totals 15 residues. CDR3: CASSKVGGRWTEAFF. As DNA, the CDR3 is TGTGCCAGCAGCAAAGTGGGCGGGCGGTGGACTGAAGCTTTCTTT.

This clonotype was observed many times. The chain is built from TRBV6-5 and TRBJ2-1; D uncertain. The CDR3 is 13 amino acids. The V gene lost 4 bases and the J gene lost 2 bases, with 6 bases spanning the gap. Germline loops: CDR1 MNHEY, CDR2 SVGAGI. The CDR3 here is CASSSGPYNEQFF. Written as DNA, the CDR3 is TGTGCCAGCAGTTCAGGACCCTACAATGAGCAGTTCTTC.

Points on this clonotype: The junction shows a germline mismatch at one end, possibly a read error. V and J are TRBV19 and TRBJ2-7, with 11 nucleotides matching TRBD2. The CDR3 is 14 residues long. Germline V lookup: CDR1 LNHDA, CDR2 SQIVND (reference sequence). The DNA for the CDR3 is TGTGCCAATAGTATAGGGACTAGCGGCTACGAGCAGTACTTC. Its protein product is CANSIGTSGYEQYF.

This clonotype is medium-sized (0.01 to 0.1%). This chain connects TRBV7-9 to TRBJ2-2; no reliable D call. Germline V gene sequence: CDR1 SEHNR, CDR2 FQNEAQ (reference sequence). The CDR3 contains 14 residues. V lost 2 bases to trimming and J lost 2 bases, with 6 bases between them. The CDR3 DNA reads TGTGCCAGCAGCTTACAAATCAACACCGGGGAGCTGTTTTTT. Its protein is CASSLQINTGELFF.

Note on this clonotype: This likely traces to a read error, being one base from a far larger clone. The J gene is TRBJ2-1, the V gene TRBV7-9, with D unclear. The CDR3 totals 15 residues. Per the germline V gene, CDR1 is SEHNR and CDR2 is FQNEAQ (reference sequence). Trimming took 0 bases from V and 5 from J, leaving 11 bases between them. Written as DNA, the CDR3 is TGTGCCAGCAGCTTAGCCCTAGTCGCGCACAATGAGCAGTTCTTC. Translated, it gives CASSLALVAHNEQFF.

This clonotype was recorded at least ten times. The chain links TRBV9 to TRBJ2-2; the D is unclear. CDR3 length: 12 amino acids. V lost 0 bases to trimming and J lost 7 bases, with 4 bases between them. Germline V lookup: CDR1 SGDLS, CDR2 YYNGEE. CDR3 in amino acids: CASSVVGGELFF. The CDR3 DNA reads TGTGCCAGCAGCGTAGTCGGCGGGGAGCTGTTTTTT.

This clonotype was seen ten or more times. This chain links TRBV10-3 with TRBJ2-3; D remains ambiguous. The CDR3 covers 14 residues. Trimming took 4 bases from V and 2 from J, leaving 10 bases between them. Germline-derived CDR1 and CDR2 are ENHRY and SYGVKD. The CDR3 region is CAISGVGATDTQYF. The CDR3, as DNA: TGTGCCATCAGTGGCGTTGGAGCCACAGATACGCAGTATTTT.

The table lists this clonotype with many counts. The chain carries TRBV5-1 and TRBJ2-1; TRBD1 might be the D (6 bases). The V and J ends lost 4 bases and 6 bases respectively, with 17 bases between them. This CDR3 contains 15 residues. Germline CDR1 reads SGHRS; CDR2 reads YFSETQ. This CDR3 is CASSAQPTGFNEQFF. The CDR3 DNA sequence: TGCGCCAGCAGCGCACAACCAACAGGGTTCAATGAGCAGTTCTTC.